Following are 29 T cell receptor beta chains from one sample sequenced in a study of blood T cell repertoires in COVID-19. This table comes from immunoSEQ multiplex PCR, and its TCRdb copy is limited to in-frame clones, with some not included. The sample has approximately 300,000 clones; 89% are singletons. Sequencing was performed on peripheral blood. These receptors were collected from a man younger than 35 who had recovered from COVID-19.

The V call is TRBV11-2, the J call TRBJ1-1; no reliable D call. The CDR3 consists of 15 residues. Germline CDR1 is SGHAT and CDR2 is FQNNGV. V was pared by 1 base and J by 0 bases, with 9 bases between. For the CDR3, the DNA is TGTGCCAGCAGCTTAGGAGTACAGATGAACACTGAAGCTTTCTTT. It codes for CASSLGVQMNTEAFF.

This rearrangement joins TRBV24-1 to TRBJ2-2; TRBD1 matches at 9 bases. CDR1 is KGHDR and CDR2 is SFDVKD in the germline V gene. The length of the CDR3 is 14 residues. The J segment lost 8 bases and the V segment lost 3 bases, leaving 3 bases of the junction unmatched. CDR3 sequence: CATSDGQGSGELFF. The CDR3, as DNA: TGTGCCACCAGTGATGGACAGGGGTCGGGGGAGCTGTTTTTT.

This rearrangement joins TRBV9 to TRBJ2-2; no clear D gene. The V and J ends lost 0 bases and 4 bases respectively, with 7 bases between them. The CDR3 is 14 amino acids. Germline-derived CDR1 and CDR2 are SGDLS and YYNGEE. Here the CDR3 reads CASSVGLTTGELFF. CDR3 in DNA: TGTGCCAGCAGCGTAGGACTTACCACCGGGGAGCTGTTTTTT.

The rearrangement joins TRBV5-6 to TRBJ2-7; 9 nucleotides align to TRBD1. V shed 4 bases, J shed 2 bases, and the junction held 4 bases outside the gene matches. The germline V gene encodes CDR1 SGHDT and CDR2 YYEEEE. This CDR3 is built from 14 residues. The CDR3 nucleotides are TGTGCCAGCAGCCCCCGACAGGGGGCCTACGAGCAGTACTTC. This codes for CASSPRQGAYEQYF. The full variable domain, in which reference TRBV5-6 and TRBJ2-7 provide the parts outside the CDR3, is DAGVTQSPTHLIKTRGQQVTLRCSPKSGHDTVSWYQQALGQGPQFIFQYYEEEERQRGNFPDRFSGHQFPNYSSELNVNALLLGDSALYLCASSPRQGAYEQYFGPGTRLTVT.

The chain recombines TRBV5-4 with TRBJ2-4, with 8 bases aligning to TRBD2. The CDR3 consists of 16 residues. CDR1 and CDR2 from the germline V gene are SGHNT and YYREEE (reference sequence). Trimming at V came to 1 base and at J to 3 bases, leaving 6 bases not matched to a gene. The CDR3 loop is CASSLHGSGVKNIQYF. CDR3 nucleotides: TGTGCCAGCAGCTTGCACGGTAGCGGGGTCAAAAACATTCAGTACTTC.

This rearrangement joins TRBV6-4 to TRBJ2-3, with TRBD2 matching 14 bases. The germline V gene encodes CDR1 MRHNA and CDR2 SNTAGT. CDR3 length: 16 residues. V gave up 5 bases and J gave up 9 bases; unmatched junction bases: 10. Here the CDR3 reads CASSTSGTSGSDTQYF. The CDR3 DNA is TGTGCCAGCAGTACCTCGGGGACTAGCGGGAGTGACACGCAGTATTTT.

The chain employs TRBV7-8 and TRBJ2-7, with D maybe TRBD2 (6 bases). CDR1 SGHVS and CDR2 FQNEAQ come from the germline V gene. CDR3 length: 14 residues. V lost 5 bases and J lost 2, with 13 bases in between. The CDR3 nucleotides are TGTGCCAGCAGCCCCGCGTGGGGGGCCTACGAGCAGTACTTC. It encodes CASSPAWGAYEQYF. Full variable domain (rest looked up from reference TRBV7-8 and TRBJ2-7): GAGVSQSPRYKVAKRGQDVALRCDPISGHVSLFWYQQALGQGPEFLTYFQNEAQLDKSGLPSDRFFAERPEGSVSTLKIQRTQQEDSAVYLCASSPAWGAYEQYFGPGTRLTVT.

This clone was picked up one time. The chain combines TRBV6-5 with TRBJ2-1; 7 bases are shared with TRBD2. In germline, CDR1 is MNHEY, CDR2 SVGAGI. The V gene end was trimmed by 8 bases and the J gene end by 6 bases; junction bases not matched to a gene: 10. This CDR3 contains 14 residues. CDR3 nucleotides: TGTGCCAGCCTCGGGGGGTCCCCAGGCAATGAGCAGTTCTTC. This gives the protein CASLGGSPGNEQFF.

The CDR3 nucleotides are TGTGCCAGCAGCCTCAGCGTGACAGGGGGCTACGGCTACACCTTC. Its protein product is CASSLSVTGGYGYTF. This rearrangement joins TRBV7-2 to TRBJ1-2; 10 bases agree with TRBD1. The ends lost 5 bases at V and 8 bases at J; junction bases unmatched: 11. Germline CDR1 reads SGHTA; CDR2 reads FQGNSA. The CDR3 runs to 15 residues.

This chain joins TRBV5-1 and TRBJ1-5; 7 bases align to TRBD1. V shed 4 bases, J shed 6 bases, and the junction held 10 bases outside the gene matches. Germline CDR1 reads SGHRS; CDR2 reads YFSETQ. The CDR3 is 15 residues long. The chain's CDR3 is CASSRRGEEGQPQHF. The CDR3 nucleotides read TGCGCCAGCAGCCGCAGGGGGGAGGAGGGTCAGCCCCAGCATTTT. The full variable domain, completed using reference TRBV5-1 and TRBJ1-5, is KAGVTQTPRYLIKTRGQQVTLSCSPISGHRSVSWYQQTPGQGLQFLFEYFSETQRNKGNFPGRFSGRQFSNSRSEMNVSTLELGDSALYLCASSRRGEEGQPQHFGDGTRLSIL.

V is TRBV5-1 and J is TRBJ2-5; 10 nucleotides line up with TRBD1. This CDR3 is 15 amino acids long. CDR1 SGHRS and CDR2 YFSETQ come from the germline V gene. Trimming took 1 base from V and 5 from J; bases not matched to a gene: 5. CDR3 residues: CASSLLTGQGETQYF. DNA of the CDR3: TGCGCCAGCAGCTTGTTAACGGGACAGGGGGAGACCCAGTACTTC.

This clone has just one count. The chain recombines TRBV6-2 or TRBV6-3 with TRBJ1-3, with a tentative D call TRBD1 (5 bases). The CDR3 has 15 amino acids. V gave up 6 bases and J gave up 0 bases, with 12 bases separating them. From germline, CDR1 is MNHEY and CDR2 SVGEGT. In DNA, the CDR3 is TGTGCCAGCAGCCGGGACTCAAACTCTGGAAACACCATATATTTT. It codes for CASSRDSNSGNTIYF.

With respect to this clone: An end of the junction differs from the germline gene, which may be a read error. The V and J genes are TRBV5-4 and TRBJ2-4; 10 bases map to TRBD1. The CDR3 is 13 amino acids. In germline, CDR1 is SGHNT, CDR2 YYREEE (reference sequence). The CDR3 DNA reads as TGTGCCAGCAGCTTGCGGACAGGGGGTTTCGAGGACTTC. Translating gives CASSLRTGGFEDF.

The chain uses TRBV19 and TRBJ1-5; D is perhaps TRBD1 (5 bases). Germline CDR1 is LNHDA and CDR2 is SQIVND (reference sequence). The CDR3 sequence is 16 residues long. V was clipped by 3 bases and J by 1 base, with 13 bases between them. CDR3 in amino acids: CASSISQGRSNQPQHF. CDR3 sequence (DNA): TGTGCCAGTAGTATTAGCCAGGGTAGAAGCAATCAGCCCCAGCATTTT.

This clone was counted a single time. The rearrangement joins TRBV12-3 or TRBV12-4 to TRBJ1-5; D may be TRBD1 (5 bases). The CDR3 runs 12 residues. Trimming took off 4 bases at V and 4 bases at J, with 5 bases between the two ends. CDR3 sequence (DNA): TGTGCCAGCAGTTCAGGGAATCAGCCCCAGCATTTT. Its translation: CASSSGNQPQHF.

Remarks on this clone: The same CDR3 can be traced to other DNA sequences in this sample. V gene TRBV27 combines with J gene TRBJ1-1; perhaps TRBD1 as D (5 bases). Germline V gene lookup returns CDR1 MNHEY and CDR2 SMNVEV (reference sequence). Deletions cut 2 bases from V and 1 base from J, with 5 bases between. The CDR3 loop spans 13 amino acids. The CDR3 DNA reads TGTGCCAGCAGTTTAAGGGGGAACACTGAAGCTTTCTTT. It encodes CASSLRGNTEAFF.

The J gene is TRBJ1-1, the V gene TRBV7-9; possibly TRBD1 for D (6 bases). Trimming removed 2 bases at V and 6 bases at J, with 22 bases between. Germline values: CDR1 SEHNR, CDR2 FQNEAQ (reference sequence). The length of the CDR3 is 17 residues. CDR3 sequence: CASSLYTGRGGLAEAFF. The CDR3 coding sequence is TGTGCCAGCAGCTTATATACGGGCAGGGGTGGTCTCGCTGAAGCTTTCTTT. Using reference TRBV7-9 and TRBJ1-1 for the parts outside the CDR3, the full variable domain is DTGVSQNPRHKITKRGQNVTFRCDPISEHNRLYWYRQTLGQGPEFLTYFQNEAQLEKSRLLSDRFSAERPKGSFSTLEIQRTEQGDSAMYLCASSLYTGRGGLAEAFFGQGTRLTVV.

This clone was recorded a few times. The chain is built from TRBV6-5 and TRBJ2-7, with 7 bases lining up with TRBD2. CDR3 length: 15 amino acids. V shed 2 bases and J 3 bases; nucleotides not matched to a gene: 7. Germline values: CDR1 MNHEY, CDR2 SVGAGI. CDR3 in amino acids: CASSYPSRGGYEQYF. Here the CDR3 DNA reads TGTGCCAGCAGTTACCCGAGTCGCGGGGGCTACGAGCAGTACTTC.

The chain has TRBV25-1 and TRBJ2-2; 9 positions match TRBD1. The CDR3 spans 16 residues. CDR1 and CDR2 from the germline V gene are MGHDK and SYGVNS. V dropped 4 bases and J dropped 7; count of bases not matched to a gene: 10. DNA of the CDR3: TGTGCCAGCAGTGTTCTCGGACAGGGGCTTAGCGGGGAGCTGTTTTTT. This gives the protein CASSVLGQGLSGELFF.

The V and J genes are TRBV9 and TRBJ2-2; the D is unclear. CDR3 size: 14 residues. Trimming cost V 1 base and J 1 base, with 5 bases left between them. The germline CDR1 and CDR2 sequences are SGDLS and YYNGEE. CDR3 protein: CASSVTRNTGELFF. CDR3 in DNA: TGTGCCAGCAGCGTAACACGGAACACCGGGGAGCTGTTTTTT.

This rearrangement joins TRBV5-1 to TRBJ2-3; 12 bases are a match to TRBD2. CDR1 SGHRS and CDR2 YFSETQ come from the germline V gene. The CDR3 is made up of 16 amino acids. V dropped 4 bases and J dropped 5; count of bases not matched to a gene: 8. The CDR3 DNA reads TGCGCCAGCAGCCTCGCGACTAGCGGGAGAGTAGATACGCAGTATTTT. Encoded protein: CASSLATSGRVDTQYF.

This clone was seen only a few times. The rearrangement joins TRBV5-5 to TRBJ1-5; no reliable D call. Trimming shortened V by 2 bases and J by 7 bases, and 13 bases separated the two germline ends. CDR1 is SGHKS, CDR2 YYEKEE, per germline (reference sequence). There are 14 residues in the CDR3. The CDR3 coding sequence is TGTGCCAGCAGCTTTTCGGGGTCCGGCCAGCCCCAGCATTTT. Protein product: CASSFSGSGQPQHF. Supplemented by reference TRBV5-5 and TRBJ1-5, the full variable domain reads DAGVTQSPTHLIKTRGQQVTLRCSPISGHKSVSWYQQVLGQGPQFIFQYYEKEERGRGNFPDRFSARQFPNYSSELNVNALLLGDSALYLCASSFSGSGQPQHFGDGTRLSIL.

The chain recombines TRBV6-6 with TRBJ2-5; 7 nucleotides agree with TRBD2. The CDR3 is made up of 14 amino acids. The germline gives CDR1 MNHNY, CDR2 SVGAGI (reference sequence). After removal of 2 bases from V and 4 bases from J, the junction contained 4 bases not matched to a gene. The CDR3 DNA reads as TGTGCCAGCAGTTACGCCGGCGGGGGAGAGACCCAGTACTTC. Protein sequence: CASSYAGGGETQYF.

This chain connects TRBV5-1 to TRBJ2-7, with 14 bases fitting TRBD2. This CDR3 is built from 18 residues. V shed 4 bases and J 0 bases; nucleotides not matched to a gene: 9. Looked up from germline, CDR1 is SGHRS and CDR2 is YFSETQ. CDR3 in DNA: TGCGCCAGCAGCCCGGGACTAGCGGGAGTGGGGGGCTCCTACGAGCAGTACTTC. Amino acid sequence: CASSPGLAGVGGSYEQYF.

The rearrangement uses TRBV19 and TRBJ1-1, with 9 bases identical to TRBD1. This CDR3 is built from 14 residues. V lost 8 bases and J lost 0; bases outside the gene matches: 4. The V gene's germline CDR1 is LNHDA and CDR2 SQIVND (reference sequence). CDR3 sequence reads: CASVDRGLNTEAFF. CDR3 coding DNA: TGTGCCAGTGTGGACAGGGGATTGAACACTGAAGCTTTCTTT.

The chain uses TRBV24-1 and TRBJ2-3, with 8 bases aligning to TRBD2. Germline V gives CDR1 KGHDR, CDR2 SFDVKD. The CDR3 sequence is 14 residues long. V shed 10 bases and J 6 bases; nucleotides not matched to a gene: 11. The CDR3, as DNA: TGTGCCACTGGGCTCTCGGGAGGGGATGATACGCAGTATTTT. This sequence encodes CATGLSGGDDTQYF.

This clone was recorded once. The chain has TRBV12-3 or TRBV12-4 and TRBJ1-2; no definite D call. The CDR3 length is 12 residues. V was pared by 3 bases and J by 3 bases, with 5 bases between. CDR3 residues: CASSFGDYGYTF. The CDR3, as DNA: TGTGCCAGCAGTTTTGGAGACTATGGCTACACCTTC.

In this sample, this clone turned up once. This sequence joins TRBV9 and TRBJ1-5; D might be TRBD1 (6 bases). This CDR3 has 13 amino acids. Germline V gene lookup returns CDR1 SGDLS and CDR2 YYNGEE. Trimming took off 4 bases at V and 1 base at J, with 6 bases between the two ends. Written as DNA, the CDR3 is TGTGCCAGCAGCAGGGGGAGCAATCAGCCCCAGCATTTT. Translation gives CASSRGSNQPQHF.

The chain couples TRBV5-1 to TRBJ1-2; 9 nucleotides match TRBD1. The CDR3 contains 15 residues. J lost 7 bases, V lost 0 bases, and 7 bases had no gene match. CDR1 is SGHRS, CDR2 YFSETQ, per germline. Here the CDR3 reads CASSLGDREKSGYTF. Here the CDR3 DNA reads TGCGCCAGCAGCTTGGGGGACAGGGAGAAGAGTGGCTACACCTTC.